This TCR beta chain came from a study of CD8+ T cells in alopecia areata. Reverse transcription of extracted RNA yielded cDNA, which provided the sequencing template. TCRdb's table, derived via immunoSEQ multiplex PCR, lists solely in-frame clones and lacks some. The sample is made up of approximately 110,000 clones, none counted only once. Study results and limitations: Sequence data from scalp samples additionally include resident alphabeta T cells of normal skin.

The germline gives CDR1 NNHDY, CDR2 SYVADS. There are 14 residues in the CDR3. This clone was detected a few times. Its antigen is unknown. The genes are named according to mouse. The read halts 4 residues ahead of the CDR3 end, with the missing end drawn from the germline J gene. Sequences were obtained from lesional skin. The TCR originated in a C3H/HeJ mouse with alopecia areata. Strain haplotype at MHC: H2-k. The V call is TRBV13-3, the J call TRBJ2-5; TRBD1 matches at 11 bases. CDR3 DNA, as far as it was read: TGTGCCAGCGCGAACCGGGACAGGGGGGAC. Translating it yields CASANRDRGD. The CDR3 in full is CASANRDRGDTQYF.